Presented here are 19 T cell receptor beta chains from one specimen sequenced in a study of CD8 T cells in ankylosing spondylitis. Their target antigens are unknown. TCRdb reprocessed the 5' RACE reads via MiXCR and lists one record per CDR3 protein. The sample has a few hundred thousand distinct CDR3 sequences, 20% to 25% seen once. The study, taken as a whole, reports: A motif in TCR beta, a set of 8 or 9 highly homologous variants, appeared characteristic of ankylosing spondylitis blood.

Sequencing input: blood, either unsorted or a sorted T cell fraction (not recorded which). The receptors were sampled from a male donor with ankylosing spondylitis.

The V call is TRBV14, the J call TRBJ2-4; 8 nucleotides align to TRBD2. V shed 8 bases and J 9 bases; nucleotides not matched to a gene: 9. The CDR3 runs 13 residues. Germline V gene sequence: CDR1 SGHDN, CDR2 FVKESK. CDR3 DNA: TGTGCCAGCTCAAGCGGGGGAGGGTCCATTCAGTACTTC. Translation gives CASSSGGGSIQYF.

This chain uses TRBV18 with TRBJ2-2; D gene unclear. Germline values: CDR1 KGHSH, CDR2 LQKENI. The CDR3 is 12 amino acids. V lost 4 bases and J lost 3, with 3 bases in between. CDR3 residues: CASSRYTGELFF. Written as DNA, the CDR3 is TGTGCCAGCTCACGATACACCGGGGAGCTGTTTTTT.

The gene calls are TRBV7-3 and TRBJ2-1, with 9 bases that match TRBD2. Trimming took 5 bases from V and 5 from J; bases not matched to a gene: 4. The CDR3 totals 14 residues. CDR1 and CDR2 (germline): SGHTA, FQGTGA. CDR3 residues: CASSPSGVNNEQFF. As DNA, the CDR3 is TGTGCCAGCAGCCCTAGCGGGGTAAACAATGAGCAGTTCTTC.

This clonotype was picked up a small number of times. This chain joins TRBV6-1 and TRBJ1-5; 12 bases align to TRBD1. CDR3 length: 18 amino acids. Unmatched junction bases numbered 11, after V lost 6 bases and J lost 2 bases. Germline V gene sequence: CDR1 MNHNS, CDR2 SASEGT. CDR3 nucleotides: TGTGCCAGCAGCCCCCCGGGACAGGGGGCATTGGGCAATCAGCCCCAGCATTTT. Its translation is CASSPPGQGALGNQPQHF.

This sequence joins TRBV28 and TRBJ2-7, with D possibly TRBD1 on 6 matching bases. The CDR3 covers 12 residues. With 8 bases removed from V and 3 bases from J, the gap between germline ends came to 11 bases. CDR1 MDHEN and CDR2 SYDVKM come from the germline V gene. The CDR3 spells CASVAQGYEQYF. In nucleotides, the CDR3 is TGTGCCAGCGTGGCACAGGGCTACGAGCAGTACTTC. The entire variable domain, with the rest obtained from reference TRBV28 and TRBJ2-7, is as follows: DVKVTQSSRYLVKRTGEKVFLECVQDMDHENMFWYRQDPGLGLRLIYFSYDVKMKEKGDIPEGYSVSREKKERFSLILESASTNQTSMYLCASVAQGYEQYFGPGTRLTVT.

A few counts support this clonotype. CDR3 sequence (DNA): TGTGCCAGCAGCTTAGTCGGACAGGGACCGGGGACTAACTATGGCTACACCTTC. This encodes CASSLVGQGPGTNYGYTF. The chain links TRBV11-2 to TRBJ1-2, with 8 positions matching TRBD1. V trimming: 1 base; J trimming: 0 bases; junction bases outside the gene matches: 10. Germline V gives CDR1 SGHAT, CDR2 FQNNGV. The CDR3 is 18 amino acids.

In its sample, this clonotype was seen many times. As DNA, the CDR3 is TGTGCCAGCAGCTTGGACAGCTACACTGAAGCTTTCTTT. This translates into CASSLDSYTEAFF. The rearrangement joins TRBV5-6 to TRBJ1-1; D unclear. V was trimmed by 0 bases and J by 3 bases, leaving 6 bases between them. The germline V gene encodes CDR1 SGHDT and CDR2 YYEEEE. This CDR3 region has 13 residues.

This chain connects TRBV4-2 to TRBJ2-7; TRBD2 matches 11 bases. The germline V gene has CDR1 LGHNA and CDR2 YNFKEQ. The junction had 11 bases not matched to a gene; V was cut back by 0 bases and J by 4 bases. This CDR3 comprises 18 residues. The CDR3 sequence is CASSQDHKLAGVRYEQYF. In DNA form, the CDR3 reads TGTGCCAGCAGCCAAGATCACAAACTAGCGGGAGTTCGGTACGAGCAGTACTTC.

This clonotype was detected a few times. The rearrangement uses TRBV7-3 and TRBJ1-1; 7 bases map to TRBD1. The CDR3 has 14 residues. Germline V gives CDR1 SGHTA, CDR2 FQGTGA. Trimming removed 3 bases from V and 0 bases from J; junction bases left unmatched: 1. CDR3 residues: CASSLDRMNTEAFF. The CDR3 nucleotides read TGTGCCAGCAGCTTGGACAGGATGAACACTGAAGCTTTCTTT.

This chain joins TRBV7-6 and TRBJ2-3, with TRBD1 matching over 9 bases. The V segment lost 5 bases and the J segment 7 bases; nucleotides outside the gene matches: 7. CDR1 is SGHVS, CDR2 FNYEAQ, per germline. The CDR3 loop spans 14 amino acids. CDR3 amino acids: CASSEGDRANTQYF. The CDR3 DNA follows: TGTGCCAGCAGCGAGGGGGACAGGGCGAATACGCAGTATTTT.

This clonotype was detected a few times. CDR3 protein: CSAENTEAFF. The CDR3 DNA sequence: TGCAGTGCGGAGAACACTGAAGCTTTCTTT. The chain employs TRBV20-1 and TRBJ1-1, with no clear D. The germline V and J ends were trimmed by 6 bases and 1 base, with 3 bases remaining between them. Germline V gene lookup returns CDR1 DFQATT and CDR2 SNEGSKA (reference sequence). This CDR3 comprises 10 residues.

For the CDR3, the DNA is TGCAGTGCGGTAGTAGGCAATGAGCAGTTCTTC. Amino acids: CSAVVGNEQFF. The chain links TRBV20-1 to TRBJ2-1, with D uncertain. The CDR3 is 11 amino acids. Looked up from germline, CDR1 is DFQATT and CDR2 is SNEGSKA (reference sequence). V gave up 6 bases and J gave up 6 bases, with 9 bases separating them.

This clonotype was seen more than once but under ten times. V gene TRBV20-1 combines with J gene TRBJ1-2, with 8 positions matching TRBD1. The germline gives CDR1 DFQATT, CDR2 SNEGSKA (reference sequence). After removal of 2 bases from V and 2 bases from J, the junction contained 4 bases not matched to a gene. The CDR3 length is 14 residues. The CDR3 region has the DNA TGCAGTGCTAGAACCCGACAGGGGAACTATGGCTACACCTTC. Encoded protein: CSARTRQGNYGYTF.

This clonotype came up a few times. V gene TRBV5-1 combines with J gene TRBJ2-3; TRBD2 aligns across 9 bases. CDR1 is SGHRS and CDR2 is YFSETQ in the germline V gene. The length of the CDR3 is 17 residues. Unmatched junction bases numbered 10, after V lost 2 bases and J lost 3 bases. This chain's CDR3 is CASSFPREREATDTQYF. CDR3 DNA sequence: TGCGCCAGCAGCTTCCCGAGGGAGCGGGAGGCGACAGATACGCAGTATTTT. The full variable domain, rest sourced from reference TRBV5-1 and TRBJ2-3, is KAGVTQTPRYLIKTRGQQVTLSCSPISGHRSVSWYQQTPGQGLQFLFEYFSETQRNKGNFPGRFSGRQFSNSRSEMNVSTLELGDSALYLCASSFPREREATDTQYFGPGTRLTVL.

This clonotype turned up a few times. V gene TRBV10-3 combines with J gene TRBJ2-1; TRBD2 aligns across 14 bases. Trimming removed 8 bases from V and 1 base from J; junction bases left unmatched: 10. The CDR3 is made up of 18 amino acids. Germline CDR1 and CDR2: ENHRY and SYGVKD. The CDR3: CAISGGLAGEGSYNEQFF. CDR3 nucleotide sequence: TGTGCCATCTCCGGGGGACTAGCGGGAGAAGGGTCCTACAATGAGCAGTTCTTC.

The chain is built from TRBV7-8 and TRBJ1-4; D remains ambiguous. This CDR3 has 15 residues. CDR1 and CDR2 from the germline V gene are SGHVS and FQNEAQ. Trimming took 2 bases from V and 6 from J, leaving 13 bases between them. The chain's CDR3 is CASSLKGPWDEKLFF. The DNA for the CDR3 is TGTGCCAGCAGCTTAAAGGGCCCCTGGGATGAAAAACTGTTTTTT. The full variable domain, its missing parts supplied by reference TRBV7-8 and TRBJ1-4, is GAGVSQSPRYKVAKRGQDVALRCDPISGHVSLFWYQQALGQGPEFLTYFQNEAQLDKSGLPSDRFFAERPEGSVSTLKIQRTQQEDSAVYLCASSLKGPWDEKLFFGSGTQLSVL.

The sample holds a few counts of this clonotype. This rearrangement joins TRBV5-1 to TRBJ2-7; a possible D gene is TRBD1 (5 bases). The germline V gene encodes CDR1 SGHRS and CDR2 YFSETQ. Trimming took 2 bases from V and 3 from J, leaving 12 bases between them. CDR3 length: 14 amino acids. This chain's CDR3 is CASSFQGSLYEQYF. The CDR3 DNA reads TGCGCCAGCAGCTTCCAGGGTTCCCTCTACGAGCAGTACTTC.

This clonotype was seen only a few times. The chain recombines TRBV7-8 with TRBJ2-7, with 11 bases fitting TRBD2. This CDR3 is 17 amino acids long. V lost 2 bases to trimming and J lost 0 bases; unmatched junction nucleotides: 6. Germline V gene data show CDR1 as SGHVS and CDR2 as FQNEAQ. The CDR3 sequence is CASSLLTSGMSSYEQYF. The CDR3, as DNA: TGTGCCAGCAGCTTATTGACTAGCGGGATGAGCTCCTACGAGCAGTACTTC.

CDR3 region: CSGKAGGDTEAFF. The CDR3 region has the DNA TGCAGCGGGAAGGCAGGGGGGGACACTGAAGCTTTCTTT. The rearrangement joins TRBV29-1 to TRBJ1-1; 7 positions match TRBD1. Trimming at V came to 7 bases and at J to 3 bases, leaving 8 bases not matched to a gene. This CDR3 comprises 13 residues. In germline, CDR1 is SQVTM, CDR2 ANQGSEA.